The next 25 T cell receptor beta chains were all read from a single sample in a study of cytomegalovirus exposure and HLA in healthy donors. The study ran its PCR with 60 Vbeta and 13 Jbeta primers. Profiling relied on immunoSEQ multiplex PCR, and the TCRdb table lists in-frame clones only, not all of them. The sample includes 90,000 to 150,000 clones, about 70% of them seen just once. The sequenced material came from PBMCs. The receptors originated from a woman between 35 and 50 years old in good health and CMV-seropositive.

This clone was seen more than once but under ten times. The V gene is TRBV6-6, the J gene TRBJ1-2; D perhaps matches TRBD1 (6 bases). Between the trimmed V and J ends, which lost 8 bases and 2 bases, there was a span of 9 bases. Germline V gene data show CDR1 as MNHNY and CDR2 as SVGAGI (reference sequence). The CDR3 is 12 residues long. CDR3 loop: CASRDNNYGYTF. The CDR3 nucleotides read TGTGCCAGCCGGGACAACAACTATGGCTACACCTTC.

CDR3 residues: CAWSYTQGYEQYF. The DNA of the CDR3 is TGTGCCTGGTCCTACACACAGGGATACGAGCAGTACTTC. The rearrangement uses TRBV30 and TRBJ2-7, with a possible D match to TRBD1 (6 bases). Germline V gene lookup returns CDR1 GTSNPN and CDR2 SVGIG (reference sequence). With 5 bases removed from V and 4 bases from J, the gap between germline ends came to 15 bases. The CDR3 has 13 amino acids. Based on the CDR3 plus reference TRBV30 and TRBJ2-7, the full variable domain is SQTIHQWPATLVQPVGSPLSLECTVEGTSNPNLYWYRQAAGRGLQLLFYSVGIGQISSEVPQNLSASRPQDRQFILSSKKLLLSDSGFYLCAWSYTQGYEQYFGPGTRLTVT.

The V call is TRBV7-2, the J call TRBJ2-5; 11 bases map to TRBD2. This CDR3 comprises 15 residues. V was clipped by 1 base and J by 6 bases; unmatched bases: 4. Germline lookup yields CDR1 SGHTA and CDR2 FQGNSA. The CDR3 loop reads CASSLELAGEKTQYF. The CDR3 coding sequence is TGTGCCAGCAGCTTAGAACTAGCGGGGGAAAAGACCCAGTACTTC.

This clone appeared a few times. This chain uses TRBV5-5 with TRBJ1-5; 12 bases match TRBD1. The V gene end was trimmed by 2 bases and the J gene end by 5 bases; junction bases not matched to a gene: 14. The CDR3 is 19 amino acids. CDR1 is SGHKS, CDR2 YYEKEE, per germline (reference sequence). The CDR3: CASSLRWGTGGALDQPQHF. The CDR3 DNA sequence: TGTGCCAGCAGCTTACGATGGGGGACAGGGGGCGCCCTGGATCAGCCCCAGCATTTT.

This clone came up once. This rearrangement joins TRBV7-9 to TRBJ2-1; 9 bases are shared with TRBD2. The CDR3 has 18 amino acids. From germline, CDR1 is SEHNR and CDR2 FQNEAQ (reference sequence). Trimming at V came to 0 bases and at J to 0 bases, leaving 6 bases not matched to a gene. CDR3 in amino acids: CASSLAAGGRVSYNEQFF. In DNA, the CDR3 is TGTGCCAGCAGCTTAGCTGCGGGGGGGCGGGTCTCCTACAATGAGCAGTTCTTC. The full variable domain, with the rest looked up from reference TRBV7-9 and TRBJ2-1, is DTGVSQNPRHKITKRGQNVTFRCDPISEHNRLYWYRQTLGQGPEFLTYFQNEAQLEKSRLLSDRFSAERPKGSFSTLEIQRTEQGDSAMYLCASSLAAGGRVSYNEQFFGPGTRLTVL.

This clone appeared once. The V and J genes are TRBV28 and TRBJ1-1; a weak D match, TRBD1 (5 bases). The ends were cut back, 10 bases at V and 4 bases at J, with 16 bases in the middle. This CDR3 region has 13 residues. CDR1 and CDR2 from the germline V gene are MDHEN and SYDVKM. CDR3 bases: TGTGCCACCTTGCAGGGAGGAAGCACTGAAGCTTTCTTT. It yields the protein CATLQGGSTEAFF.

This sequence joins TRBV19 and TRBJ2-7, with a weak D call TRBD1 (6 bases). Germline V gene data show CDR1 as LNHDA and CDR2 as SQIVND (reference sequence). The CDR3 totals 15 residues. V lost 2 bases and J 0 bases, leaving 11 bases between the germline ends. CDR3 coding DNA: TGTGCCAGTAGTATACGAGGGGGTTACTCCTACGAGCAGTACTTC. Its protein is CASSIRGGYSYEQYF.

The table lists this clone with a count of one. The chain recombines TRBV27 with TRBJ2-7; 11 bases map to TRBD1. Germline V gene lookup returns CDR1 MNHEY and CDR2 SMNVEV (reference sequence). The junction had 6 bases not matched to a gene; V was cut back by 4 bases and J by 4 bases. The CDR3 loop spans 15 amino acids. The CDR3 region is CASSSPGTGGYEQYF. CDR3 nucleotide sequence: TGTGCCAGCAGTTCACCCGGGACAGGGGGATACGAGCAGTACTTC.

The chain is built from TRBV9 and TRBJ2-6; D perhaps matches TRBD1 (5 bases). The CDR3 extends over 16 amino acids. CDR1 and CDR2 from the germline V gene are SGDLS and YYNGEE. V gave up 2 bases and J gave up 0 bases, with 9 bases separating them. This chain's CDR3 is CASSVKQVSGANVLTF. The CDR3 nucleotides are TGTGCCAGCAGCGTGAAACAGGTCTCTGGGGCCAACGTCCTGACTTTC.

A word on this clone: Germline is not matched at one junction end, which may reflect a read error. The chain recombines TRBV7-7 with TRBJ2-7; D is unresolved. Germline V lookup: CDR1 SSHAT, CDR2 FNYEAQ (reference sequence). The CDR3 runs to 16 residues. CDR3 residues: CASSLVTTIFTYEQYF. The CDR3 DNA follows: TGTGCTAGCAGCTTAGTCACCACTATTTTTACCTACGAGCAGTACTTC.

This clone was detected only once. The chain employs TRBV19 and TRBJ1-2, with TRBD1 matching 8 bases. This CDR3 has 15 amino acids. The V gene end was trimmed by 8 bases and the J gene end by 7 bases; junction bases not matched to a gene: 15. Germline V gives CDR1 LNHDA, CDR2 SQIVND (reference sequence). This CDR3 is CASHRVGQGASGYTF. The CDR3 region has the DNA TGTGCCAGTCATCGGGTCGGGCAGGGGGCTTCTGGCTACACCTTC.

This chain uses TRBV2 with TRBJ2-4; D call uncertain. The CDR3 is made up of 12 amino acids. The ends were cut back, 7 bases at V and 5 bases at J, with 9 bases in the middle. Per the germline V gene, CDR1 is SNHLY and CDR2 is FYNNEI. The CDR3 loop reads CASKGDENIQYF. CDR3 sequence (DNA): TGTGCCAGCAAAGGAGACGAAAACATTCAGTACTTC.

This chain connects TRBV5-6 to TRBJ1-6; D is unclear. V shed 4 bases and J shed 0 bases, with 8 bases lying between them. The CDR3 length is 15 residues. CDR1 SGHDT and CDR2 YYEEEE come from the germline V gene. The CDR3 DNA follows: TGTGCCAGCAGCCGCGGAAGCTCCTATAATTCACCCCTCCACTTT. This gives the protein CASSRGSSYNSPLHF.

The chain carries TRBV10-3 and TRBJ1-1, with unresolved D. In germline, CDR1 is ENHRY, CDR2 SYGVKD. The CDR3 is 13 amino acids. Trimming removed 10 bases from V and 1 base from J, with 13 bases in between. CDR3 sequence reads: CATHKISNTEAFF. As DNA, the CDR3 is TGTGCCACGCACAAGATATCGAACACTGAAGCTTTCTTT.

The chain recombines TRBV5-4 with TRBJ2-7; a possible D gene is TRBD1 (5 bases). The CDR3 has 15 amino acids. V lost 4 bases and J lost 3, with 17 bases in between. Germline lookup yields CDR1 SGHNT and CDR2 YYREEE (reference sequence). As DNA, the CDR3 is TGTGCCAGCAGCCCATCCACAGGAGTGGGCTACGAGCAGTACTTC. Translation gives CASSPSTGVGYEQYF.

In DNA, the CDR3 is TGCGCCAGCAGCCAAGGAGGGCTAGCGGGAAGAGCCAAAAACATTCAGTACTTC. It specifies CASSQGGLAGRAKNIQYF. This chain links TRBV4-1 with TRBJ2-4; 9 positions match TRBD2. The V gene end was trimmed by 1 base and the J gene end by 0 bases; junction bases not matched to a gene: 7. Germline V gives CDR1 MGHRA, CDR2 YSYEKL. CDR3 length: 18 amino acids.

This clone appeared once. The rearrangement uses TRBV14 and TRBJ1-1; D unclear. CDR1 and CDR2 (germline): SGHDN, FVKESK. With 4 bases removed from V and 8 bases from J, the gap between germline ends came to 14 bases. The CDR3 is 13 residues long. In DNA, the CDR3 is TGTGCCAGCAGCCCCCTGGTCGTGAGCGAAGCTTTCTTT. Amino acids: CASSPLVVSEAFF.

This clone turned up a few times. V usage is TRBV4-1 and J usage is TRBJ1-2, with no clear D. CDR1 MGHRA and CDR2 YSYEKL come from the germline V gene. V was pared by 4 bases and J by 4 bases, with 13 bases between. The CDR3 sequence is 14 residues long. CDR3 loop: CASSLLEVSYGYTF. CDR3 bases: TGCGCCAGCAGCCTCCTCGAGGTCTCCTATGGCTACACCTTC.

The V gene is TRBV18, the J gene TRBJ1-5, with D possibly being TRBD1 (5 bases). Per germline, CDR1 KGHSH and CDR2 LQKENI. V lost 3 bases and J lost 5, with 11 bases in between. The CDR3 contains 14 residues. The CDR3 coding sequence is TGTGCCAGCTCACCCCAGGGAGGGGATCAGCCCCAGCATTTT. This translates into CASSPQGGDQPQHF.

This clone showed up just a few times. V usage is TRBV19 and J usage is TRBJ2-5; D perhaps matches TRBD2 (5 bases). CDR1 and CDR2 (germline): LNHDA, SQIVND (reference sequence). This CDR3 comprises 14 residues. Trimming shortened V by 5 bases and J by 5 bases, and 15 bases separated the two germline ends. Written as DNA, the CDR3 is TGTGCCAGTAGTTCCACGGACTTACCTGAGACCCAGTACTTC. Protein: CASSSTDLPETQYF.

The V gene is TRBV7-6, the J gene TRBJ1-2, with TRBD1 identical over 12 bases. The germline CDR1 and CDR2 sequences are SGHVS and FNYEAQ. V lost 5 bases and J lost 4; bases outside the gene matches: 8. The CDR3 is 16 residues long. The CDR3 DNA reads TGTGCCAGCAGCCCGGGACAGGGGGCGCCGGTCTATGGCTACACCTTC. This encodes CASSPGQGAPVYGYTF.

The J gene is TRBJ2-5, the V gene TRBV2; the match to TRBD1 covers 8 bases. Germline lookup yields CDR1 SNHLY and CDR2 FYNNEI. The CDR3 length is 14 residues. J lost 2 bases, V lost 6 bases, and 5 bases had no gene match. This chain's CDR3 is CASSQQGVQETQYF. As DNA, the CDR3 is TGTGCCAGCAGCCAACAGGGGGTACAAGAGACCCAGTACTTC. Full variable domain (rest looked up from reference TRBV2 and TRBJ2-5): EPEVTQTPSHQVTQMGQEVILRCVPISNHLYFYWYRQILGQKVEFLVSFYNNEISEKSEIFDDQFSVERPDGSNFTLKIRSTKLEDSAMYFCASSQQGVQETQYFGPGTRLLVL.

This sequence joins TRBV28 and TRBJ1-2, with 7 bases identical to TRBD1. The CDR3 consists of 15 residues. Germline V CDR1 and CDR2: MDHEN, SYDVKM. Trimming removed 4 bases from V and 4 bases from J; junction bases left unmatched: 9. This CDR3 reads CASSSGQAIFYGYTF. DNA of the CDR3: TGTGCCAGCAGTTCTGGACAGGCCATTTTCTATGGCTACACCTTC.

The chain combines TRBV9 with TRBJ2-1; 9 bases agree with TRBD1. The CDR3 consists of 15 residues. Germline V gene lookup returns CDR1 SGDLS and CDR2 YYNGEE. The V segment lost 3 bases and the J segment 3 bases; nucleotides outside the gene matches: 4. The CDR3 spells CASSARDRVYNEQFF. DNA for the CDR3: TGTGCCAGCAGCGCCCGGGACAGGGTCTACAATGAGCAGTTCTTC.

DNA for the CDR3: TGTGCCAGTCAAGGCGGACAGGGGGCCCGAGATCACTATGGCTACACCTTC. Translation: CASQGGQGARDHYGYTF. The gene calls are TRBV19 and TRBJ1-2; 11 bases line up with TRBD1. Germline loops: CDR1 LNHDA, CDR2 SQIVND (reference sequence). The CDR3 covers 17 residues. V dropped 8 bases and J dropped 3; count of bases not matched to a gene: 14.